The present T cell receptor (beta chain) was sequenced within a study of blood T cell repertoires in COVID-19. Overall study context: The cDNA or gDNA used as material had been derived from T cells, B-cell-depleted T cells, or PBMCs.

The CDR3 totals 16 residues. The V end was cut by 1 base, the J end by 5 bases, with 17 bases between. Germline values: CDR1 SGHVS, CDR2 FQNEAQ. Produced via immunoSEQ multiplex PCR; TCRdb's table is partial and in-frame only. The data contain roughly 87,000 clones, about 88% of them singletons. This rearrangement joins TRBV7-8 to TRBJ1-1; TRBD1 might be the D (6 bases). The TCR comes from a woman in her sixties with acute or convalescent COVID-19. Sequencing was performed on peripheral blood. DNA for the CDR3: TGTGCCAGCAGCTTAGGTTTGCAGGGGCAGAGGACTGAAGCTTTCTTT. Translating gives CASSLGLQGQRTEAFF.